Presented here are 32 T cell receptor beta chains from one specimen sequenced in a study of blood T cell repertoires in COVID-19. This table comes from immunoSEQ multiplex PCR, and its TCRdb copy is limited to in-frame clones, with some not included. Of under 300,000 clones in the sample, about 88% are singletons; the top ten hold approximately 2.1%. Sequencing input: peripheral blood. The receptors derive from a woman aged 40 to 50 who had recovered from COVID-19.

To note about this clone: The sample holds other DNA sequences that translate to the same CDR3. The rearrangement links TRBV7-2 to TRBJ2-3, with a tentative D call TRBD2 (7 bases). Trimming left V 0 bases short and J 2 bases short, with 9 bases between. Germline CDR1 is SGHTA and CDR2 is FQGNSA. The CDR3 spans 15 residues. CDR3 bases: TGTGCCAGCAGCTTAGCGGGGGGGCCCACAGATACGCAGTATTTT. Encoded protein: CASSLAGGPTDTQYF.

This chain uses TRBV6-2 or TRBV6-3 with TRBJ2-2; 7 bases agree with TRBD1. V was clipped by 3 bases and J by 3 bases; unmatched bases: 4. CDR3 length equals 15 residues. Germline V lookup: CDR1 MNHEY, CDR2 SVGEGT. The CDR3 sequence: CASSYGGQYTGELFF. The CDR3 coding sequence is TGTGCCAGCAGTTATGGGGGACAGTACACCGGGGAGCTGTTTTTT.

The chain couples TRBV5-6 to TRBJ1-1; D is unresolved. Trimming pared 4 bases from V and 3 bases from J, leaving 16 bases between. Germline V gives CDR1 SGHDT, CDR2 YYEEEE. There are 15 residues in the CDR3. CDR3 protein: CASSHFPPRYTEAFF. DNA of the CDR3: TGTGCCAGCAGCCACTTTCCCCCCCGATACACTGAAGCTTTCTTT.

V gene TRBV30 combines with J gene TRBJ1-5; D uncertain. Trimming pared 5 bases from V and 5 bases from J, leaving 7 bases between. Germline CDR1 reads GTSNPN; CDR2 reads SVGIG (reference sequence). The CDR3 covers 11 residues. The CDR3, as DNA: TGTGCCTGGGGCCAATATCAGCCCCAGCATTTT. Protein sequence: CAWGQYQPQHF.

V usage is TRBV5-1 and J usage is TRBJ2-7; D ambiguous. V dropped 1 base and J dropped 7 bases, with 6 bases sitting between them. The CDR3 consists of 11 residues. Germline-derived CDR1 and CDR2 are SGHRS and YFSETQ. The CDR3 DNA sequence: TGCGCCAGCAGCTTGCAGGTTGAGCAGTACTTC. Amino acids: CASSLQVEQYF.

This clone was seen only a few times. The V call is TRBV2, the J call TRBJ1-2; perhaps TRBD1 as D (5 bases). The CDR3 spans 13 residues. V lost 6 bases and J 4 bases, leaving 12 bases between the germline ends. CDR1 and CDR2 from the germline V gene are SNHLY and FYNNEI. The CDR3 spells CASRKGLPYGYTF. The CDR3, as DNA: TGTGCCAGCAGAAAGGGGCTACCCTATGGCTACACCTTC.

The chain has TRBV11-3 and TRBJ2-7, with D possibly TRBD1 on 6 matching bases. The CDR3 is 12 residues long. The germline CDR1 and CDR2 sequences are SGHNT and YENEEA. The ends were cut back, 4 bases at V and 6 bases at J, with 10 bases in the middle. As DNA, the CDR3 is TGTGCCAGCAGCTCCCAGGGGAGCGAGCAGTACTTC. This codes for CASSSQGSEQYF.

Only one count was recorded for this clone. The chain has TRBV18 and TRBJ2-7; 9 positions agree with TRBD1. This CDR3 is 13 amino acids long. Per germline, CDR1 KGHSH and CDR2 LQKENI. With 5 bases clipped from V and 6 bases from J, the junction kept 5 bases outside the gene matches. CDR3 DNA: TGTGCCAGCTCAGGGGACAGGGTCGCCGAGCAGTACTTC. As protein: CASSGDRVAEQYF. Combining the CDR3 with reference TRBV18 and TRBJ2-7 gives the whole variable domain NAGVMQNPRHLVRRRGQEARLRCSPMKGHSHVYWYRQLPEEGLKFMVYLQKENIIDESGMPKERFSAEFPKEGPSILRIQQVVRGDSAAYFCASSGDRVAEQYFGPGTRLTVT.

The chain has TRBV28 and TRBJ1-2; D is perhaps TRBD1 (5 bases). V lost 6 bases and J lost 1, with 12 bases in between. Per the germline V gene, CDR1 is MDHEN and CDR2 is SYDVKM. There are 14 residues in the CDR3. CDR3 amino acids: CASRGPRGNYGYTF. CDR3 DNA sequence: TGTGCCAGCAGAGGCCCTAGGGGTAACTATGGCTACACCTTC.

The chain uses TRBV30 and TRBJ1-5, with a tentative D call TRBD1 (5 bases). Germline V gene sequence: CDR1 GTSNPN, CDR2 SVGIG (reference sequence). This CDR3 has 13 amino acids. Trimming removed 0 bases from V and 7 bases from J, with 10 bases in between. The CDR3: CAWSVQDNQPQHF. The CDR3, as DNA: TGTGCCTGGAGTGTACAGGACAACCAGCCCCAGCATTTT. Full variable domain (remainder filled in from reference TRBV30 and TRBJ1-5): SQTIHQWPATLVQPVGSPLSLECTVEGTSNPNLYWYRQAAGRGLQLLFYSVGIGQISSEVPQNLSASRPQDRQFILSSKKLLLSDSGFYLCAWSVQDNQPQHFGDGTRLSIL.

This clone was seen only a few times. The chain couples TRBV6-5 to TRBJ2-2; 7 nucleotides line up with TRBD1. CDR1 is MNHEY and CDR2 is SVGAGI in the germline V gene. J was trimmed by 1 base and V by 0 bases; bases with no gene match: 2. This CDR3 has 16 amino acids. Here the CDR3 reads CASSYSRQGNTGELFF. The DNA of the CDR3 is TGTGCCAGCAGTTACTCGAGACAGGGGAACACCGGGGAGCTGTTTTTT.

The CDR3 DNA is TGTGCCTGGAGTCTACCGGGACAGGGGGCACACTATGGCTACACCTTC. This codes for CAWSLPGQGAHYGYTF. The chain carries TRBV30 and TRBJ1-2; 12 nucleotides agree with TRBD1. The V gene's germline CDR1 is GTSNPN and CDR2 SVGIG (reference sequence). CDR3 length equals 16 residues. Trimming took 2 bases from V and 3 from J; bases not matched to a gene: 7.

The chain has TRBV14 and TRBJ2-5; 8 bases line up with TRBD1. CDR1 and CDR2 (germline): SGHDN, FVKESK. The trim removed 1 base at V and 4 bases at J, leaving 8 bases unmatched. The CDR3 is 16 residues long. This CDR3 reads CASSQGRTGTGETQYF. CDR3 sequence (DNA): TGTGCCAGCAGCCAAGGGAGAACAGGGACAGGAGAGACCCAGTACTTC. The whole variable domain, remainder taken from reference TRBV14 and TRBJ2-5, is EAGVTQFPSHSVIEKGQTVTLRCDPISGHDNLYWYRRVMGKEIKFLLHFVKESKQDESGMPNNRFLAERTGGTYSTLKVQPAELEDSGVYFCASSQGRTGTGETQYFGPGTRLLVL.

The gene calls are TRBV4-2 and TRBJ2-1; unclear D gene. There are 15 residues in the CDR3. Germline CDR1 reads LGHNA; CDR2 reads YNFKEQ. The V and J ends lost 0 bases and 0 bases respectively, with 6 bases between them. For the CDR3, the DNA is TGTGCCAGCAGCCAAGAAAAGCTCTCCTACAATGAGCAGTTCTTC. Its protein is CASSQEKLSYNEQFF.

The chain joins TRBV19 to TRBJ2-7, with TRBD2 identical over 8 bases. CDR3 size: 14 residues. CDR1 is LNHDA and CDR2 is SQIVND in the germline V gene (reference sequence). V lost 3 bases to trimming and J lost 4 bases; unmatched junction nucleotides: 5. The CDR3 here is CASSIRGGLYEQYF. The CDR3 nucleotides are TGTGCCAGTAGTATTCGCGGGGGGTTATACGAGCAGTACTTC.

This clone was observed once. This chain uses TRBV6-5 with TRBJ2-7; D remains unclear. V was shortened by 4 bases and J by 3 bases, with 7 bases between the two germline ends. This CDR3 comprises 12 residues. CDR1 is MNHEY and CDR2 is SVGAGI in the germline V gene. The CDR3 DNA is TGTGCCAGCAGTTCCCACAGCTACGAGCAGTACTTC. Translation: CASSSHSYEQYF.

V and J are TRBV7-9 and TRBJ2-7, with TRBD2 matching over 14 bases. The length of the CDR3 is 14 residues. The V segment lost 5 bases and the J segment 3 bases; nucleotides outside the gene matches: 0. Per germline, CDR1 SEHNR and CDR2 FQNEAQ (reference sequence). The CDR3 loop reads CASSGTSGGYEQYF. The CDR3 nucleotides read TGTGCCAGCAGCGGGACTAGCGGGGGCTACGAGCAGTACTTC.

The V call is TRBV3-1 (or the pseudogene TRBV3-2), the J call TRBJ2-1; 9 nucleotides align to TRBD1. Trimming at V came to 5 bases and at J to 1 base, leaving 6 bases not matched to a gene. The CDR3 covers 16 residues. Germline V CDR1 and CDR2: LGHDT, YNNKEL (reference sequence). CDR3 in amino acids: CASSSGTGRSYNEQFF. CDR3 DNA sequence: TGTGCCAGCAGCTCAGGGACAGGGAGATCCTACAATGAGCAGTTCTTC.

Comments on this clone: Other DNA sequences in the same sample also yield this CDR3. This chain joins TRBV3-1 (or the pseudogene TRBV3-2) and TRBJ1-3, with a tentative D call TRBD1 (5 bases). The CDR3 covers 15 residues. With 2 bases removed from V and 2 bases from J, the gap between germline ends came to 10 bases. CDR1 and CDR2 from the germline V gene are LGHDT and YNNKEL (reference sequence). CDR3 amino acids: CASSQRGGPGNTIYF. The CDR3 DNA follows: TGTGCCAGCAGCCAAAGGGGTGGACCTGGAAACACCATATATTTT.

The chain combines TRBV30 with TRBJ2-2; tentatively, D is TRBD2 (6 bases). Per the germline V gene, CDR1 is GTSNPN and CDR2 is SVGIG (reference sequence). The CDR3 is 14 residues long. V was trimmed by 3 bases and J by 1 base, leaving 9 bases between them. The chain's CDR3 is CAWRRDLNTGELFF. The CDR3 coding sequence is TGTGCCTGGAGGCGGGACTTGAACACCGGGGAGCTGTTTTTT.

The table lists this clone with many counts. Compared with germline, one end of the junction differs, possibly owing to a read error. The V gene is TRBV7-9, the J gene TRBJ2-1; 10 positions match TRBD2. Germline V gene data show CDR1 as SEHNR and CDR2 as FQNEAQ (reference sequence). The CDR3 has 17 residues. The CDR3 DNA sequence: TGTGCCAGCAGCTTAGGGAGCGGGAGGGCCTCCGACAATGAGCAGTTCTTC. Translated, it gives CASSLGSGRASDNEQFF.

The rearrangement joins TRBV2 to TRBJ1-4, with TRBD1 identical over 11 bases. Germline V lookup: CDR1 SNHLY, CDR2 FYNNEI. The V gene end was trimmed by 6 bases and the J gene end by 7 bases; junction bases not matched to a gene: 7. CDR3 length: 15 residues. The CDR3 loop is CASSRTGGDSEKLFF. CDR3 nucleotide sequence: TGTGCCAGCAGCCGGACAGGGGGCGATAGTGAAAAACTGTTTTTT.

The rearrangement uses TRBV18 and TRBJ1-4, with D tentatively TRBD1 (5 bases). The CDR3 sequence is 14 residues long. Germline loops: CDR1 KGHSH, CDR2 LQKENI. Trimming took 3 bases from V and 7 from J, leaving 12 bases between them. The chain's CDR3 is CASSPNAGGEKLFF. The CDR3 DNA reads as TGTGCCAGCTCACCGAATGCGGGGGGTGAAAAACTGTTTTTT.

V gene TRBV5-1 combines with J gene TRBJ2-7; 12 bases are shared with TRBD2. CDR1 is SGHRS and CDR2 is YFSETQ in the germline V gene. The CDR3 sequence is 17 residues long. The trim removed 4 bases at V and 3 bases at J, leaving 11 bases unmatched. The CDR3 loop is CASSLGPLAGGNYEQYF. Here the CDR3 DNA reads TGCGCCAGCAGCCTGGGGCCACTAGCGGGGGGTAACTACGAGCAGTACTTC. The whole variable domain, remainder taken from reference TRBV5-1 and TRBJ2-7, is KAGVTQTPRYLIKTRGQQVTLSCSPISGHRSVSWYQQTPGQGLQFLFEYFSETQRNKGNFPGRFSGRQFSNSRSEMNVSTLELGDSALYLCASSLGPLAGGNYEQYFGPGTRLTVT.

The genes are TRBV9 and TRBJ1-2, with 8 bases identical to TRBD1. Germline V gene sequence: CDR1 SGDLS, CDR2 YYNGEE. The CDR3 has 15 residues. V was pared by 0 bases and J by 4 bases, with 5 bases of the junction left unmatched. CDR3 sequence reads: CASSVAPGTGYGYTF. In nucleotides, the CDR3 is TGTGCCAGCAGCGTAGCCCCCGGGACAGGCTATGGCTACACCTTC.

The genes are TRBV20-1 and TRBJ2-3; D may be TRBD2 (6 bases). The CDR3 contains 11 residues. Germline V gene lookup returns CDR1 DFQATT and CDR2 SNEGSKA (reference sequence). CDR3 in amino acids: CSETRGLTQYF. The CDR3 nucleotides are TGCAGCGAGACTCGGGGACTCACGCAGTATTTT.

The V call is TRBV11-2, the J call TRBJ2-7, with D perhaps TRBD1 (6 bases). Between the trimmed V and J ends, which lost 5 bases and 2 bases, there was a span of 19 bases. The CDR3 sequence is 16 residues long. Germline CDR1 SGHAT, CDR2 FQNNGV. CDR3 loop: CASSPLRTVRTYEQYF. The DNA for the CDR3 is TGTGCCAGCAGCCCCTTAAGGACAGTTCGGACCTACGAGCAGTACTTC.

This chain uses TRBV7-8 with TRBJ1-2; possible D gene TRBD1, 6 bases. Germline values: CDR1 SGHVS, CDR2 FQNEAQ. This CDR3 has 17 amino acids. Trimming took 3 bases from V and 4 from J, leaving 21 bases between them. DNA of the CDR3: TGTGCCAGCAGCTTGATAGGGGGAATGGACAGAGCCTATGGCTACACCTTC. Residues: CASSLIGGMDRAYGYTF.

This clone was recorded many times. The chain employs TRBV5-1 and TRBJ1-3, with D perhaps TRBD1 (6 bases). The length of the CDR3 is 15 residues. Germline-derived CDR1 and CDR2 are SGHRS and YFSETQ. The V end lost 4 bases, the J end lost 0 bases, and 11 bases lay between the germline ends. CDR3 region: CASSIGTISGNTIYF. The CDR3 coding sequence is TGCGCCAGCAGCATAGGGACAATCTCTGGAAACACCATATATTTT.

This sequence joins TRBV9 and TRBJ2-5; weak D call: TRBD2 (6 bases). V was clipped by 3 bases and J by 5 bases, with 20 bases between them. This CDR3 has 16 residues. Germline CDR1 reads SGDLS; CDR2 reads YYNGEE. This CDR3 is CASSEGFREWSETQYF. The CDR3 DNA reads TGTGCCAGCAGCGAGGGCTTTCGGGAGTGGAGCGAGACCCAGTACTTC.

The chain employs TRBV12-5 and TRBJ2-7; tentatively, D is TRBD1 (5 bases). CDR1 and CDR2 from the germline V gene are LGHNT and FRNRAP. V lost 7 bases, J lost 3 bases, and 16 bases lay in between. The CDR3 has 14 amino acids. CDR3 nucleotide sequence: TGTGCTAGTGCCCAGTCGGCAGGGCGCTACGAGCAGTACTTC. As protein: CASAQSAGRYEQYF.

The rearrangement links TRBV20-1 to TRBJ2-1; 9 nucleotides line up with TRBD1. The CDR3 totals 18 residues. J lost 4 bases, V lost 3 bases, and 16 bases had no gene match. CDR1 and CDR2 (germline): DFQATT, SNEGSKA (reference sequence). CDR3 coding DNA: TGCAGTGCTAGTGGCATTAATCTCGGGACAGGGTTATACAATGAGCAGTTCTTC. This translates into CSASGINLGTGLYNEQFF.